The 20 T cell receptor beta chains listed next were all sequenced from one sample in a study of blood T cell repertoires in COVID-19. Assay: immunoSEQ multiplex PCR; the TCRdb copy retains only in-frame clones and omits some. The table has roughly 320,000 clones, over 75% seen once; the top ten hold roughly 7.8%. The material sequenced was peripheral blood. The receptors here all came from a human donor in a cohort sampled during active COVID-19.

This clone came up a few times. One junction end does not reproduce the germline sequence, and a read error may be involved. CDR3 region: CASIERVYSNQPQHF. The CDR3 DNA reads TGTGCCAGCATTGAACGGGTCTATAGCAATCAGCCCCAGCATTTT. The chain has TRBV6-1 and TRBJ1-5; the D is unclear. The CDR3 is 15 residues long. Germline CDR1 reads MNHNS; CDR2 reads SASEGT.

The V gene is TRBV21-1, the J gene TRBJ2-3; the table's D call, TRBD1, was not checked against the DNA. TRBV21-1 is a documented pseudogene. The CDR3 runs 14 residues. The CDR3 sequence: CARRQDGGTDTQYF. CDR3 DNA: TGTGCCAGAAGACAGGACGGGGGCACAGATACGCAGTATTTT.

This clone has just one count. The chain has TRBV30 and TRBJ2-7; D remains unclear. The CDR3 extends over 13 amino acids. Per germline, CDR1 GTSNPN and CDR2 SVGIG (reference sequence). V lost 4 bases, J lost 7 bases, and 17 bases lay in between. The CDR3 region has the DNA TGTGCCTGGAACGACAAACCACATGGGGAGCAGTACTTC. Its protein product is CAWNDKPHGEQYF.

This chain's CDR3 is CASSLPGGGTDTQYF. The CDR3, as DNA: TGTGCCAGCAGCCTACCCGGGGGGGGCACAGATACGCAGTATTTT. This chain connects TRBV7-3 to TRBJ2-3; 8 positions match TRBD2. Unmatched junction bases numbered 5, after V lost 5 bases and J lost 1 base. This CDR3 has 15 amino acids. Germline CDR1 reads SGHTA; CDR2 reads FQGTGA.

The rearrangement joins TRBV5-1 to TRBJ1-2; D might be TRBD1 (6 bases). The CDR3 extends over 14 amino acids. The V gene's germline CDR1 is SGHRS and CDR2 YFSETQ. The V end was cut by 5 bases, the J end by 0 bases, with 11 bases between. Here the CDR3 reads CASSTGPTNYGYTF. Written as DNA, the CDR3 is TGCGCCAGCAGTACAGGGCCCACTAACTATGGCTACACCTTC.

Written as DNA, the CDR3 is TGTGCCAGCAGCGCCTCAGACAGGGTAAATGAGCAGTTCTTC. Protein product: CASSASDRVNEQFF. The chain employs TRBV9 and TRBJ2-1, with TRBD1 identical over 7 bases. V lost 3 bases and J lost 7; bases outside the gene matches: 7. The CDR3 consists of 14 residues. Germline V gives CDR1 SGDLS, CDR2 YYNGEE.

CDR3 loop: CASSLLAGETGELFF. In DNA, the CDR3 is TGTGCCAGCAGCCTACTAGCGGGAGAGACCGGGGAGCTGTTTTTT. The chain couples TRBV4-2 to TRBJ2-2; 11 bases match TRBD2. V dropped 4 bases and J dropped 5; count of bases not matched to a gene: 3. The V gene's germline CDR1 is LGHNA and CDR2 YNFKEQ. The CDR3 runs 15 residues.

This chain connects TRBV14 to TRBJ2-7, with a possible D match to TRBD2 (6 bases). The CDR3 extends over 14 amino acids. The V gene's germline CDR1 is SGHDN and CDR2 FVKESK. The V end lost 6 bases, the J end lost 2 bases, and 14 bases lay between the germline ends. The CDR3 sequence: CASSSRAGTYEQYF. CDR3 nucleotides: TGTGCCAGCAGTAGCCGGGCGGGAACCTACGAGCAGTACTTC.

The genes are TRBV5-5 and TRBJ1-5; a possible D gene is TRBD1 (5 bases). The germline CDR1 and CDR2 sequences are SGHKS and YYEKEE (reference sequence). V lost 0 bases and J 6 bases, leaving 16 bases between the germline ends. The CDR3 length is 16 residues. The CDR3 nucleotides read TGTGCCAGCAGCTTGGGAGAATTGGTCGGGGGTCAGCCCCAGCATTTT. Translating gives CASSLGELVGGQPQHF.

The chain couples TRBV6-5 to TRBJ2-2; TRBD1 is a possible D gene (6 bases). Trimming left V 2 bases short and J 6 bases short, with 13 bases between. Germline CDR1 MNHEY, CDR2 SVGAGI. The CDR3 length is 15 residues. The CDR3 nucleotides read TGTGCCAGCAGTTACATGGGGGCTAGTTCCGGGGAGCTGTTTTTT. Translation: CASSYMGASSGELFF.

The rearrangement links TRBV7-3 to TRBJ2-2, with D hard to call. Trimming removed 2 bases from V and 3 bases from J, with 7 bases in between. The CDR3 length is 14 residues. The germline CDR1 and CDR2 sequences are SGHTA and FQGTGA. CDR3 coding DNA: TGTGCCAGCAGCTTAGTTCTCGACACCGGGGAGCTGTTTTTT. This translates into CASSLVLDTGELFF.

The gene calls are TRBV19 and TRBJ2-3; 11 nucleotides align to TRBD2. Trimming cost V 5 bases and J 5 bases; bases outside gene matches: 6. The germline V gene has CDR1 LNHDA and CDR2 SQIVND (reference sequence). This CDR3 has 15 residues. This CDR3 is CASSRSGLAVDTQYF. In nucleotides, the CDR3 is TGTGCCAGTAGTCGCTCGGGACTAGCGGTAGATACGCAGTATTTT.

This clone was counted a few times. This rearrangement joins TRBV10-3 to TRBJ1-1; TRBD1 agrees at 10 bases. The germline V gene has CDR1 ENHRY and CDR2 SYGVKD. There are 17 residues in the CDR3. CDR3 nucleotide sequence: TGTTCCGCCCGCGGGGGGACAGGGGCAAAAATGAACACTGAAGCTTTCTTT. The encoded protein is CSARGGTGAKMNTEAFF.

V usage is TRBV2 and J usage is TRBJ2-5, with TRBD1 matching 7 bases. The CDR3 length is 13 residues. CDR1 is SNHLY, CDR2 FYNNEI, per germline. The V gene end was trimmed by 8 bases and the J gene end by 3 bases; junction bases not matched to a gene: 6. Here the CDR3 DNA reads TGTGCCAGCCTAGAAGACAGGGAAGAGACCCAGTACTTC. It codes for CASLEDREETQYF.

The table lists this clone with many counts. The V call is TRBV30, the J call TRBJ1-2; D not resolved. The CDR3 is made up of 14 amino acids. The germline gives CDR1 GTSNPN, CDR2 SVGIG (reference sequence). V was pared by 0 bases and J by 5 bases, with 13 bases between. Written as DNA, the CDR3 is TGTGCCTGGAGTGTGGGAGGGAATTGGTATGGCTACACCTTC. This sequence encodes CAWSVGGNWYGYTF.

The chain uses TRBV27 and TRBJ1-5, with TRBD1 as a possible D gene (6 bases). The CDR3 consists of 15 residues. V lost 2 bases and J lost 7, with 15 bases in between. The V gene's germline CDR1 is MNHEY and CDR2 SMNVEV (reference sequence). The chain's CDR3 is CASSLVGGAKQPQHF. DNA for the CDR3: TGTGCCAGCAGTTTAGTCGGGGGGGCCAAGCAGCCCCAGCATTTT.

This clone came up once. The CDR3 spells CAWSPGGVAKGQPQHF. The CDR3 coding sequence is TGTGCCTGGAGCCCCGGGGGAGTCGCCAAGGGTCAGCCCCAGCATTTT. V usage is TRBV30 and J usage is TRBJ1-5; D is perhaps TRBD1 (5 bases). CDR3 length equals 16 residues. The V end lost 3 bases, the J end lost 6 bases, and 21 bases lay between the germline ends. The germline V gene has CDR1 GTSNPN and CDR2 SVGIG (reference sequence).

J is TRBJ2-2 and V is TRBV5-1; the match to TRBD1 covers 7 bases. Germline values: CDR1 SGHRS, CDR2 YFSETQ. Trimming at V came to 0 bases and at J to 4 bases, leaving 3 bases not matched to a gene. The CDR3 covers 15 residues. CDR3 nucleotides: TGCGCCAGCAGCTTGGGGACAGGTCGCACCGGGGAGCTGTTTTTT. This translates into CASSLGTGRTGELFF.

This clone has more than one count but fewer than ten. The DNA for the CDR3 is TGTGCCAGTAGTAGACAGGGTTCCAAAAACATTCAGTACTTC. It encodes CASSRQGSKNIQYF. The chain employs TRBV19 and TRBJ2-4, with 7 bases fitting TRBD1. The germline V gene encodes CDR1 LNHDA and CDR2 SQIVND (reference sequence). V dropped 4 bases and J dropped 2; count of bases not matched to a gene: 2. The CDR3 is made up of 14 amino acids.

The V gene is TRBV6-1, the J gene TRBJ2-3; D gene unclear. The germline CDR1 and CDR2 sequences are MNHNS and SASEGT. The CDR3 runs 12 residues. Trimming removed 3 bases at V and 5 bases at J, with 6 bases between. The CDR3: CASSDGEDTQYF. For the CDR3, the DNA is TGTGCCAGCAGTGATGGAGAAGATACGCAGTATTTT.